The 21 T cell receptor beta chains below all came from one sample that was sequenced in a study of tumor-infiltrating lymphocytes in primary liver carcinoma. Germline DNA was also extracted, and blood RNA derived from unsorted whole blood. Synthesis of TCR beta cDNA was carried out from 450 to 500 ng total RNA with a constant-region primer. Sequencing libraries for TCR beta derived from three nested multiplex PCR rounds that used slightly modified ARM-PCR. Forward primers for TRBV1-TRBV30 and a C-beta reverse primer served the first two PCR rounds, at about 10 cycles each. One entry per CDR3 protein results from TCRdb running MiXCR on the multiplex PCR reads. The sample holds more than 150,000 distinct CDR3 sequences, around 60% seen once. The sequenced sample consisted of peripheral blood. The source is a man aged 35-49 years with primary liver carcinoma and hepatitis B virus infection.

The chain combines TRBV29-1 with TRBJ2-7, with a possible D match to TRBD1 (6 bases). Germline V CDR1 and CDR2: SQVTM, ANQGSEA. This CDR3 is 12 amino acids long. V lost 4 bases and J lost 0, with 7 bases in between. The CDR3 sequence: CSVGGPSYEQYF. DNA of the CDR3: TGCAGCGTTGGGGGGCCCTCCTACGAGCAGTACTTC.

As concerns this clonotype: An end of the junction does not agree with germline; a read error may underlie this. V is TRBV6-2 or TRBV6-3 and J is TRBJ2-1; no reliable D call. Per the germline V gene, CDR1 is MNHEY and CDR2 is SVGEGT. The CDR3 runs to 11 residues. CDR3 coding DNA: TGTGCCAGCAGTTTGTCCACTCTGCAGATCTTC. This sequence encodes CASSLSTLQIF.

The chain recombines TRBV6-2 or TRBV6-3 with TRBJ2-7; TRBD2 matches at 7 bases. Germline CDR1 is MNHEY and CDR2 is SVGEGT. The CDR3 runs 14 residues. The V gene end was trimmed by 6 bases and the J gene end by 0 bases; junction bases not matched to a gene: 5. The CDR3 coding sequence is TGTGCCAGCAGAGCTAGCGGTTCCTCCTACGAGCAGTACTTC. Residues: CASRASGSSYEQYF.

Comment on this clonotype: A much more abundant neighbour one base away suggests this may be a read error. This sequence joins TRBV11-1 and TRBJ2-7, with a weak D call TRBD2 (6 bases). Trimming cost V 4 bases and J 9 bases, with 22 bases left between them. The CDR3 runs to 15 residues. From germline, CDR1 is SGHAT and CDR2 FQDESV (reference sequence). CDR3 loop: CASSSHGGFKNGQYF. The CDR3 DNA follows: TGTGCCAGCAGCTCCCATGGAGGGTTCAAGAACGGGCAGTACTTC. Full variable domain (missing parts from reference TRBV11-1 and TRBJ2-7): EAEVAQSPRYKITEKSQAVAFWCDPISGHATLYWYRQILGQGPELLVQFQDESVVDDSQLPKDRFSAERLKGVDSTLKIQPAELGDSAMYLCASSSHGGFKNGQYFGPGTRLTVT.

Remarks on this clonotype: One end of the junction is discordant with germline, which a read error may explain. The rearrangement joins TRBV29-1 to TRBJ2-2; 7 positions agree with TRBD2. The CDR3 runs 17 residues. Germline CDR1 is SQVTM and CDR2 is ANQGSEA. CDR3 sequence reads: CSVLVGGPAAYTWELFF. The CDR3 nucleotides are TGCAGCGTTCTAGTGGGAGGGCCCGCTGCGTACACCTGGGAGCTGTTTTTT.

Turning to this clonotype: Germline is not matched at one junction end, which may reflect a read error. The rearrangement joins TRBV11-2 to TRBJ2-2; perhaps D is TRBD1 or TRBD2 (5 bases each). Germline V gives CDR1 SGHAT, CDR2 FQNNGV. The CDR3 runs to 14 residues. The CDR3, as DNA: TGTGCCAGAAGCTTAATGAGGGGTCGGGGGGAGCTGTTTTTT. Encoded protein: CARSLMRGRGELFF.

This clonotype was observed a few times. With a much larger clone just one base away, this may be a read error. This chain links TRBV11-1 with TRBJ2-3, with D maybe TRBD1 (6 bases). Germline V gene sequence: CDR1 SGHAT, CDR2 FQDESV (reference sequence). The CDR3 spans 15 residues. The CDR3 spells CASSLDRVFADMQYF. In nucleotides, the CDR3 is TGTGCCAGCAGCTTAGACAGGGTGTTCGCAGATATGCAGTATTTT.

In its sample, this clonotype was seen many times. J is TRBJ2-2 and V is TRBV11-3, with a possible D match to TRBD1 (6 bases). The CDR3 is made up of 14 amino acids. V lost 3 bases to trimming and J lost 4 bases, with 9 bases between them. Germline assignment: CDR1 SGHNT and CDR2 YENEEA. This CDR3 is CASSFGQTTGELFF. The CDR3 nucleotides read TGTGCCAGCAGCTTCGGACAGACCACCGGGGAGCTGTTTTTT.

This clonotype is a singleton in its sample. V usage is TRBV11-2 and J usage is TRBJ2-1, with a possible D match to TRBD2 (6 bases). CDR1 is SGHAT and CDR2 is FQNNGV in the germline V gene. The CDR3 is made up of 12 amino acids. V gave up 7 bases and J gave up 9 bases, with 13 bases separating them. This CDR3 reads CASNQTRVEQFF. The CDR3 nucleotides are TGTGCCAGCAACCAGACTAGGGTTGAGCAGTTCTTC.

CDR3 in DNA: TGTGCCATCAGTGTTTACAATGAGCAGTTCTTC. It specifies CAISVYNEQFF. V is TRBV10-3 and J is TRBJ2-1, with unresolved D. Germline-derived CDR1 and CDR2 are ENHRY and SYGVKD. Trimming stripped 4 bases from V and 4 bases from J, with 2 bases between. The CDR3 totals 11 residues.

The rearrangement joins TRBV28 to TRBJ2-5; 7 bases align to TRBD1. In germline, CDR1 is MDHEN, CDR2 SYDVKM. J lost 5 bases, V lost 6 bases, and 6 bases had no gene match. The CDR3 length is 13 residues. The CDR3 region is CASSGTVQETQYF. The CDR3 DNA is TGTGCCAGCAGCGGGACAGTTCAGGAGACCCAGTACTTC.

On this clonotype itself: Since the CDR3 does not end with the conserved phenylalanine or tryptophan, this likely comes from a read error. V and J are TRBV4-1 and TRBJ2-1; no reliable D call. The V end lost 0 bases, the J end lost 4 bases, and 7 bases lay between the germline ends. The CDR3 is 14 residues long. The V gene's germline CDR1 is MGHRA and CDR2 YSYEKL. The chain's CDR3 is CASSQERAYNEQFI. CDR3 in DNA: TGCGCCAGCAGCCAAGAAAGGGCGTACAATGAGCAGTTCATC.

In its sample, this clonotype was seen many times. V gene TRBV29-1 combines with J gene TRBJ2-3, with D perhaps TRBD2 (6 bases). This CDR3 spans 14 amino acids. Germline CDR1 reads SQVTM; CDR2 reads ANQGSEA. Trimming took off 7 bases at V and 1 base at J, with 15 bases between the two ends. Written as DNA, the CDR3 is TGCAGCGCCACCCGGACTATTGGCACAGATACGCAGTATTTT. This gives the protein CSATRTIGTDTQYF.

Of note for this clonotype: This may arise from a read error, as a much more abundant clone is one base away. This chain's CDR3 is CASSFPGKLNNSPLHF. CDR3 DNA sequence: TGTGCCAGCAGCTTCCCAGGAAAGCTAAATAATTCACCCCTCCACTTT. V gene TRBV5-4 combines with J gene TRBJ1-6; D uncertain. V gave up 2 bases and J gave up 5 bases, with 14 bases separating them. This CDR3 has 16 residues. Germline assignment: CDR1 SGHNT and CDR2 YYREEE (reference sequence).

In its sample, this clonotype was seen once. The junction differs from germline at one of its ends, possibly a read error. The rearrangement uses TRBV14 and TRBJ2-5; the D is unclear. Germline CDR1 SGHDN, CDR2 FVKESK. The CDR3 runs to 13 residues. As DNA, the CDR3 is TGTGTCAGCAGCCAAGTTAGTCGAGAGACCCAGTACTTC. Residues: CVSSQVSRETQYF. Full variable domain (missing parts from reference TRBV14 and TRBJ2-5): EAGVTQFPSHSVIEKGQTVTLRCDPISGHDNLYWYRRVMGKEIKFLLHFVKESKQDESGMPNNRFLAERTGGTYSTLKVQPAELEDSGVYFCVSSQVSRETQYFGPGTRLLVL.

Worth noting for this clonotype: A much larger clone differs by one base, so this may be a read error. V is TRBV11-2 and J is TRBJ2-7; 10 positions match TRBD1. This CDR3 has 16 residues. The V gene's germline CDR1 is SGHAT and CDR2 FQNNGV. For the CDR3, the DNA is TGTGCCAGCACCTTAGGGACAGGGGCCAAACCCTACGAGCAGTACTTC. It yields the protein CASTLGTGAKPYEQYF.

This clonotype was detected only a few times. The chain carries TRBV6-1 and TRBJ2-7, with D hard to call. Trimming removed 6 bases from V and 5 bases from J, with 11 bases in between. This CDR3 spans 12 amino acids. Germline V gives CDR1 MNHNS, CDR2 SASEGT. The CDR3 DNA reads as TGTGCCAGCAGCGACTTAAGTCACGAGCAGTACTTC. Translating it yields CASSDLSHEQYF.

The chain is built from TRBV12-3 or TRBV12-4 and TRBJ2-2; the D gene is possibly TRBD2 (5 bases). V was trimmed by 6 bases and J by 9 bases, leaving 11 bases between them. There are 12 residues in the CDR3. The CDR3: CASSGVRRELFF. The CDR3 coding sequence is TGTGCCAGCAGCGGGGTGCGCCGGGAGCTGTTTTTT.

This CDR3 is CATSGGGNGYTF. Written as DNA, the CDR3 is TGTGCCACCAGTGGGGGCGGCAATGGCTACACCTTC. V gene TRBV24-1 combines with J gene TRBJ1-2; tentative D call: TRBD1 (5 bases). The CDR3 length is 12 residues. V was clipped by 5 bases and J by 6 bases, with 9 bases between them. CDR1 is KGHDR and CDR2 is SFDVKD in the germline V gene.

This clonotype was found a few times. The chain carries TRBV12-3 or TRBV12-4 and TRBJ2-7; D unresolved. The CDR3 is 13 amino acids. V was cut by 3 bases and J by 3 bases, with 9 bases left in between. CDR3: CASSFQDGYEQYF. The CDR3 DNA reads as TGTGCCAGCAGTTTCCAGGATGGCTACGAGCAGTACTTC.

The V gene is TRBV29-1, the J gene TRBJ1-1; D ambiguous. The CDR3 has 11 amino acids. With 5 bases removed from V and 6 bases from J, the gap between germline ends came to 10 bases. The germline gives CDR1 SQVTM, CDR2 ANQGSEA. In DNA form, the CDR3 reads TGCAGCGTTATCACAAAATCTGAAGCTTTCTTT. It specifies CSVITKSEAFF.